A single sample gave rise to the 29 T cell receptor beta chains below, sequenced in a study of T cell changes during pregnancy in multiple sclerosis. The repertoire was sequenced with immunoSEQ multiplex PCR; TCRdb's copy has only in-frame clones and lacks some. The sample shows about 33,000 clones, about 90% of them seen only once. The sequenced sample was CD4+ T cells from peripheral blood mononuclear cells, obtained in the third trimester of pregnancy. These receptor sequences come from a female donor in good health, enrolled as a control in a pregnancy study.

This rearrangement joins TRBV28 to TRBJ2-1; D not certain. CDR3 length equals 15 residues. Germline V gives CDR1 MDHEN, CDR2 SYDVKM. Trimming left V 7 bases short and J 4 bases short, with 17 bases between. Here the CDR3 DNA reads TGTGCCAGCACTTTGGGTACAGCCCATTACAATGAGCAGTTCTTC. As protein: CASTLGTAHYNEQFF.

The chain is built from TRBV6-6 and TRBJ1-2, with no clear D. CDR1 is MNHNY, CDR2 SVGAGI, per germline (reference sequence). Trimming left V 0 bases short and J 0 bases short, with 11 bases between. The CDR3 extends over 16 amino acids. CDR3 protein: CASSYSRGSSNYGYTF. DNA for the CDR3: TGTGCCAGCAGTTACTCGAGAGGCAGTTCTAACTATGGCTACACCTTC.

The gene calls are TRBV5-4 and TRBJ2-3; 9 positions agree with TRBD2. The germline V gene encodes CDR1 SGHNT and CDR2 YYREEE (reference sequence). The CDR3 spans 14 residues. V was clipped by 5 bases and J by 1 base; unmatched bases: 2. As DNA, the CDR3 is TGTGCCAGCAGACGACTAGCGGGCACAGATACGCAGTATTTT. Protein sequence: CASRRLAGTDTQYF.

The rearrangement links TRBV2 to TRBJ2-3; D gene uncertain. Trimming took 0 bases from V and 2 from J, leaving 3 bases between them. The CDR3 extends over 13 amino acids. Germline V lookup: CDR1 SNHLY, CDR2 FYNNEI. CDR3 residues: CASSEAYTDTQYF. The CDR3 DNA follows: TGTGCCAGCAGTGAAGCATACACAGATACGCAGTATTTT.

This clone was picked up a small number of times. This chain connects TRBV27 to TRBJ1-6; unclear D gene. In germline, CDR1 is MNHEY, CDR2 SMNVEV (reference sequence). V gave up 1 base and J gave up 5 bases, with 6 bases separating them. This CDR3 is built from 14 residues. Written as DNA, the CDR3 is TGTGCCAGCAGTTTATGGGAGGATAATTCACCCCTCCACTTT. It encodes CASSLWEDNSPLHF.

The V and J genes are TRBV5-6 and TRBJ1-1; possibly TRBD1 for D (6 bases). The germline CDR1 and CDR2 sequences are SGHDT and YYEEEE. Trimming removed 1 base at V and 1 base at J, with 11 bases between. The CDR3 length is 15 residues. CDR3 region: CASSLQGPRNTEAFF. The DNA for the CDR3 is TGTGCCAGCAGCTTGCAGGGGCCTCGGAACACTGAAGCTTTCTTT.

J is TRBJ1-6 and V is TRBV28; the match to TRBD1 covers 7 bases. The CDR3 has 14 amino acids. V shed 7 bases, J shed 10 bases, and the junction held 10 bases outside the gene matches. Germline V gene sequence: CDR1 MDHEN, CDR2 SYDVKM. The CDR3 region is CASTQGQRRSPLHF. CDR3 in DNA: TGTGCCAGCACCCAGGGACAGCGGAGGTCACCCCTCCACTTT.

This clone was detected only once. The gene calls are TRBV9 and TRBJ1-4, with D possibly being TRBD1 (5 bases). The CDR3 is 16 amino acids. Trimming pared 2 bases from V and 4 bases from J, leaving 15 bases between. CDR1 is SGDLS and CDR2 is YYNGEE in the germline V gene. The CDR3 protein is CASSVTPRGGNEKLFF. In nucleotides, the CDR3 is TGTGCCAGCAGCGTGACCCCTCGGGGGGGTAATGAAAAACTGTTTTTT.

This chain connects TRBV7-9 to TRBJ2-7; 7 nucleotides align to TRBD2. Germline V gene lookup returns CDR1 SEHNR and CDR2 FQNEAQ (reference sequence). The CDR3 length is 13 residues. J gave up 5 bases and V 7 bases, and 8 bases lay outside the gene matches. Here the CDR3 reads CASTAGGSHEQYF. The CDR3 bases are TGTGCCAGCACCGCCGGGGGGTCCCACGAGCAGTACTTC.

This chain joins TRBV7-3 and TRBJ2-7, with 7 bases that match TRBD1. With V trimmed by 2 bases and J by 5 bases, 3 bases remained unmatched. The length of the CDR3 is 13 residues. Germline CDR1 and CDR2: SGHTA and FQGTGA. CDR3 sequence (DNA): TGTGCCAGCAGCTTATGGCAGGGGGACGAGCAGTACTTC. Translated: CASSLWQGDEQYF.

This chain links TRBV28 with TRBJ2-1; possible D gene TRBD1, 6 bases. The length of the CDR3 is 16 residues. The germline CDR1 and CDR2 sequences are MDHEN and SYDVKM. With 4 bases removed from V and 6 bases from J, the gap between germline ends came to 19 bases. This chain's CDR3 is CASSSTQTGPPNEQFF. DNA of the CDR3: TGTGCCAGCAGTTCCACCCAAACAGGGCCCCCCAATGAGCAGTTCTTC.

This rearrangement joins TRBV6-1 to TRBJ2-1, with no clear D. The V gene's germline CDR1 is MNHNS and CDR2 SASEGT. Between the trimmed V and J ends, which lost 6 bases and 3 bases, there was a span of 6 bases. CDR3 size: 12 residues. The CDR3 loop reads CASRGDYNEQFF. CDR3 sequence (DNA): TGTGCCAGCAGGGGCGACTACAATGAGCAGTTCTTC.

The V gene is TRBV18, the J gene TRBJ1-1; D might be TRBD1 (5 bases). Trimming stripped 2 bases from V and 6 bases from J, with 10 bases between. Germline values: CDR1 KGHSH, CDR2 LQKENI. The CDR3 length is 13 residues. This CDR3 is CASSPARAPEAFF. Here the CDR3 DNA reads TGTGCCAGCTCACCAGCCAGGGCACCTGAAGCTTTCTTT.

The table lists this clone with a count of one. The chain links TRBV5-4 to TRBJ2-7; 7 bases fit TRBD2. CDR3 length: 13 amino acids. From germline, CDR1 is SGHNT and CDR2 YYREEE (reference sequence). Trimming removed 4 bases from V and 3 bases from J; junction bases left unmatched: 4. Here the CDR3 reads CASSRDYLYEQYF. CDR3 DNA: TGTGCCAGCAGCCGGGACTACCTCTACGAGCAGTACTTC.

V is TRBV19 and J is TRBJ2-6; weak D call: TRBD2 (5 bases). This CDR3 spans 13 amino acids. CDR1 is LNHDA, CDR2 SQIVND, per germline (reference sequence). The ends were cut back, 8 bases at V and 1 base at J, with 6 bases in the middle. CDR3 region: CASSGSGANVLTF. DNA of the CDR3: TGTGCCAGTTCGGGATCTGGGGCCAACGTCCTGACTTTC.

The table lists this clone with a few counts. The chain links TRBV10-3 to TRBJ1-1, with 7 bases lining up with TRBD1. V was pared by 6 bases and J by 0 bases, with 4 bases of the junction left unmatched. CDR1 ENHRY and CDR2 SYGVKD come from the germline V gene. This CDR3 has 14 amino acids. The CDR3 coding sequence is TGTGCCATCAGGATAACAGGGGTGAACACTGAAGCTTTCTTT. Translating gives CAIRITGVNTEAFF.

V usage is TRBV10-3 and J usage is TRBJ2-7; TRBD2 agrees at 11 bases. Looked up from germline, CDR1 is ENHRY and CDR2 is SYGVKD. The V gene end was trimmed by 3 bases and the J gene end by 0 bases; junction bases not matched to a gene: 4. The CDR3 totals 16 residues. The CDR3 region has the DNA TGTGCCATCAGTGAAGGACTAGCGGGTGCCTCCTACGAGCAGTACTTC. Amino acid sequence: CAISEGLAGASYEQYF.

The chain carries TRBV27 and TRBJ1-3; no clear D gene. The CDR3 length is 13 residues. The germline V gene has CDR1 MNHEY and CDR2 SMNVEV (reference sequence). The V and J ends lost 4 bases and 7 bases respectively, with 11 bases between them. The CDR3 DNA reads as TGTGCCAGCAGTTATGTCCCGGGGAACACCATATATTTT. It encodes CASSYVPGNTIYF.

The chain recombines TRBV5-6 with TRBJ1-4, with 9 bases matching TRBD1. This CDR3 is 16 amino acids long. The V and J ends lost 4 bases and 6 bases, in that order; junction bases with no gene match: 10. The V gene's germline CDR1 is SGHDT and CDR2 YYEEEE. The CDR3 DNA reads TGTGCCAGCAGCGCAATCCCGGGACAGGGAGATGAAAAACTGTTTTTT. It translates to CASSAIPGQGDEKLFF.

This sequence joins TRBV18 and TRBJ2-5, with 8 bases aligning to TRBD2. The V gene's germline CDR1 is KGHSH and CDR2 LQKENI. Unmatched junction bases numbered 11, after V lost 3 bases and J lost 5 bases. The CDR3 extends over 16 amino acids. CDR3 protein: CASSPVSRGDRETQYF. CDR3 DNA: TGTGCCAGCTCACCGGTCTCGCGGGGGGATCGGGAGACCCAGTACTTC.

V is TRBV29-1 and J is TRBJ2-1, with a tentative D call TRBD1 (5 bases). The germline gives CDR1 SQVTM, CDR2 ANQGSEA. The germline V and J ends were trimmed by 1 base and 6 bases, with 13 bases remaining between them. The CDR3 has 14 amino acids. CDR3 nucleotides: TGCAGCGTTGAAGGTCGTCAGGGTAGCAATGAGCAGTTCTTC. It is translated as CSVEGRQGSNEQFF.

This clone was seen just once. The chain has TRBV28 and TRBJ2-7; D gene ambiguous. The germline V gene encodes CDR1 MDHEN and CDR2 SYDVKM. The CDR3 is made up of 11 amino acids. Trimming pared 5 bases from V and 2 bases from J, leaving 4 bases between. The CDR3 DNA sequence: TGTGCCAGCAGTCTCGCCTACGAGCAGTACTTC. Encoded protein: CASSLAYEQYF.

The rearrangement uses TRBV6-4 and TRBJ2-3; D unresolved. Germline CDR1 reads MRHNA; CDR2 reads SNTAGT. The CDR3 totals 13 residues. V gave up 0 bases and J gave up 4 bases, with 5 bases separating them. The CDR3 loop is CASSDSRADTQYF. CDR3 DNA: TGTGCCAGCAGTGACTCTCGGGCAGATACGCAGTATTTT.

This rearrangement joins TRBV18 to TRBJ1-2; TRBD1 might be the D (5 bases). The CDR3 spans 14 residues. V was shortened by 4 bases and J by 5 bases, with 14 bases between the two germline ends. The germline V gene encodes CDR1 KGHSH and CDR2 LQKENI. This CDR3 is CASSQTGDVYGYTF. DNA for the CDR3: TGTGCCAGCTCACAGACGGGGGACGTTTATGGCTACACCTTC.

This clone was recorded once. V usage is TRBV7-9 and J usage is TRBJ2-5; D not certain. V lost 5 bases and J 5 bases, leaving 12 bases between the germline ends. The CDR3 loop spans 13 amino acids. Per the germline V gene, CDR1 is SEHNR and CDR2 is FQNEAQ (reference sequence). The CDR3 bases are TGTGCCAGCAGCCTTCCAGTGCGGGAGACCCAGTACTTC. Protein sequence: CASSLPVRETQYF. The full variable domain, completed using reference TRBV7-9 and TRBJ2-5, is DTGVSQNPRHKITKRGQNVTFRCDPISEHNRLYWYRQTLGQGPEFLTYFQNEAQLEKSRLLSDRFSAERPKGSFSTLEIQRTEQGDSAMYLCASSLPVRETQYFGPGTRLLVL.

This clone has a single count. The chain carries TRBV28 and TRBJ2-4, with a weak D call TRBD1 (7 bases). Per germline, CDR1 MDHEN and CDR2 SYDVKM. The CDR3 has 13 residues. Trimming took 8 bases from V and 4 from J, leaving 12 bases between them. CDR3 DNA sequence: TGTGCCAGCGCGGGACAGCCGAAAAACATTCAGTACTTC. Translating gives CASAGQPKNIQYF.

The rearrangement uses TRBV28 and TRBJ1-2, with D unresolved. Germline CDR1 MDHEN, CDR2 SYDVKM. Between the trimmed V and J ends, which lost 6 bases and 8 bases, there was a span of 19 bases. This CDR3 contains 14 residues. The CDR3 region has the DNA TGTGCCAGCAGCCCTCGGAACTCAGGTTTAGGCTACACCTTC. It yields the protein CASSPRNSGLGYTF.

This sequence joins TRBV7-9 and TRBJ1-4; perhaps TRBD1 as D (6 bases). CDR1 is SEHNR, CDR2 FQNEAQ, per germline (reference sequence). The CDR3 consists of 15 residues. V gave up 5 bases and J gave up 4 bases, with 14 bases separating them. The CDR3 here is CASSPSPQGNEKLFF. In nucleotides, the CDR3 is TGTGCCAGCAGCCCGAGCCCACAGGGTAATGAAAAACTGTTTTTT.

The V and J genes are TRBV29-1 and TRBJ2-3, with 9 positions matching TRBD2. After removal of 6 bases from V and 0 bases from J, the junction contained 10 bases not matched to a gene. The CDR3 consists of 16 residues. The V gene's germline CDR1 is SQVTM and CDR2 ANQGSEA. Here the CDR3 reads CSVPGLADASTDTQYF. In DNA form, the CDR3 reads TGCAGCGTCCCGGGACTAGCAGACGCTAGCACAGATACGCAGTATTTT.